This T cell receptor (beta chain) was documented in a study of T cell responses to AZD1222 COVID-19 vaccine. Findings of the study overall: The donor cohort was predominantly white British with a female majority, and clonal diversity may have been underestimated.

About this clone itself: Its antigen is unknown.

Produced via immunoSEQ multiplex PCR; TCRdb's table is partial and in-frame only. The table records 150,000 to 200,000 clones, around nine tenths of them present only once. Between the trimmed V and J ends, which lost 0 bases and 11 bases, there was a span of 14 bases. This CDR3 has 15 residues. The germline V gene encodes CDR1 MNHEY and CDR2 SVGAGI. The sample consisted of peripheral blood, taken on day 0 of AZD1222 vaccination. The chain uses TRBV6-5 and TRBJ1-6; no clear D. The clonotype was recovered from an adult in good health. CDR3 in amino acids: CASSYSTGAETPLHF. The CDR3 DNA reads TGTGCCAGCAGTTACTCGACGGGAGCAGAAACACCCCTCCACTTT.